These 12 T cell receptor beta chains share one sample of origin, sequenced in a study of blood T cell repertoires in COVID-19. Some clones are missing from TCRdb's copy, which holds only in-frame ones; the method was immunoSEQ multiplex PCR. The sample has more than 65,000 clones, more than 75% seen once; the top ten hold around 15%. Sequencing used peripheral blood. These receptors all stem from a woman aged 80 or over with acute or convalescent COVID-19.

CDR3 amino acids: CASGKAGGSYEQYF. CDR3 sequence (DNA): TGTGCCAGCGGAAAGGCGGGAGGATCCTACGAGCAGTACTTC. This chain joins TRBV6-5 and TRBJ2-7; 8 bases are shared with TRBD2. Germline CDR1 reads MNHEY; CDR2 reads SVGAGI. The CDR3 is made up of 14 amino acids. The V and J ends lost 8 bases and 1 base, in that order; junction bases with no gene match: 7.

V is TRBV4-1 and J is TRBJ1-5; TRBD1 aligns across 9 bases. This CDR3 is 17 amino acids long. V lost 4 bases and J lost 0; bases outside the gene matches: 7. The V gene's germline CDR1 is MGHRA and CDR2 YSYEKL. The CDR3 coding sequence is TGCGCCAGCAGCCCCCTGGGACAGGGAATTAGCAATCAGCCCCAGCATTTT. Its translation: CASSPLGQGISNQPQHF.

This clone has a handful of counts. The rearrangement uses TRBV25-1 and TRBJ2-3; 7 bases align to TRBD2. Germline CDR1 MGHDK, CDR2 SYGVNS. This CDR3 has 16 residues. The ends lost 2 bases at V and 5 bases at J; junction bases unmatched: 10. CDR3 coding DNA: TGTGCCAGCAGTGAAGGGGGAGGGAGAGAGCGAGATACGCAGTATTTT. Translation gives CASSEGGGRERDTQYF.

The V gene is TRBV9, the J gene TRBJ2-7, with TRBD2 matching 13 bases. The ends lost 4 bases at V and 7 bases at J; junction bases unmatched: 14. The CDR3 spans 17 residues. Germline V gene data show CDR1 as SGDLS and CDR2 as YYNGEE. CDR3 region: CASSLEPRTSGSGEQYF. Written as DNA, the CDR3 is TGTGCCAGCAGCCTAGAACCCAGGACTAGCGGGAGTGGGGAGCAGTACTTC.

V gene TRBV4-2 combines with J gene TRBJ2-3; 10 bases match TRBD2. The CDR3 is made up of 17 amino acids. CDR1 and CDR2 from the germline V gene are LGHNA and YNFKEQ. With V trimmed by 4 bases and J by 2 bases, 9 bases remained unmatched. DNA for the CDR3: TGTGCCAGCAGCCTCGGGGTAGCGGGAGGACCCACAGATACGCAGTATTTT. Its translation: CASSLGVAGGPTDTQYF.

The CDR3 protein is CATSDSRGTSVSDEQFF. CDR3 coding DNA: TGTGCCACCAGTGATTCTCGCGGGACTAGCGTCTCGGATGAGCAGTTCTTC. The rearrangement links TRBV24-1 to TRBJ2-1, with 10 bases matching TRBD2. CDR3 length: 17 amino acids. V shed 2 bases and J 8 bases; nucleotides not matched to a gene: 11. Germline CDR1 reads KGHDR; CDR2 reads SFDVKD.

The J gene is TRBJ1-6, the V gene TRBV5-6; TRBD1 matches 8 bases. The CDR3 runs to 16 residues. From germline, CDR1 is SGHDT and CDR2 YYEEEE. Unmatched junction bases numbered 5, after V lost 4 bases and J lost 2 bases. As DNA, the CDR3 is TGTGCCAGCAGCCAAGACAGGGGAGCCTATAATTCACCCCTCCACTTT. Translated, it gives CASSQDRGAYNSPLHF.

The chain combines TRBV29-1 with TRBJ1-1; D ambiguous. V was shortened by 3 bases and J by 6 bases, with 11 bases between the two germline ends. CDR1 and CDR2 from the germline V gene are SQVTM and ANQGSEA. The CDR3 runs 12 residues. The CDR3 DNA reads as TGCAGCGTTGACAGAACGGGGTCTGAAGCTTTCTTT. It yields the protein CSVDRTGSEAFF.

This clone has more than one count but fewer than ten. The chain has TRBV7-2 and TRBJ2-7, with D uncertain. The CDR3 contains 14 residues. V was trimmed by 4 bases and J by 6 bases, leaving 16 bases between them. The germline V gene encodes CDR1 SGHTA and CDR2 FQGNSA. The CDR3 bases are TGTGCCAGCAGCTCGGGTATGGTAGAGCTCGAGCAGTACTTC. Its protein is CASSSGMVELEQYF.

Written as DNA, the CDR3 is TGTGCCAGCAGTAGGTTTAGCGGGAGGGGCCAAGAGACCCAGTACTTC. It specifies CASSRFSGRGQETQYF. J is TRBJ2-5 and V is TRBV2; 11 bases agree with TRBD2. Looked up from germline, CDR1 is SNHLY and CDR2 is FYNNEI. V lost 5 bases and J lost 1; bases outside the gene matches: 6. The CDR3 runs to 16 residues.

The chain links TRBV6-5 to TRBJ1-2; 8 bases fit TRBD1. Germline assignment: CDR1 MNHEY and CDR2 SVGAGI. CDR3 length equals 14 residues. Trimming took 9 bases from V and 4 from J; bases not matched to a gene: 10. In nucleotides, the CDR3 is TGTGCCAGTAGGTGGCAGGGGGCGGGCTATGGCTACACCTTC. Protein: CASRWQGAGYGYTF.

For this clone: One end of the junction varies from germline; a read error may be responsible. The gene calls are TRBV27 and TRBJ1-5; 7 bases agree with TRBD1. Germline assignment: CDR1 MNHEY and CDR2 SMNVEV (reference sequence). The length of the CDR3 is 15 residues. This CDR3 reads CANSTTGWGNQPQHF. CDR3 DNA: TGTGCCAACAGTACGACAGGGTGGGGCAATCAGCCCCAGCATTTT.